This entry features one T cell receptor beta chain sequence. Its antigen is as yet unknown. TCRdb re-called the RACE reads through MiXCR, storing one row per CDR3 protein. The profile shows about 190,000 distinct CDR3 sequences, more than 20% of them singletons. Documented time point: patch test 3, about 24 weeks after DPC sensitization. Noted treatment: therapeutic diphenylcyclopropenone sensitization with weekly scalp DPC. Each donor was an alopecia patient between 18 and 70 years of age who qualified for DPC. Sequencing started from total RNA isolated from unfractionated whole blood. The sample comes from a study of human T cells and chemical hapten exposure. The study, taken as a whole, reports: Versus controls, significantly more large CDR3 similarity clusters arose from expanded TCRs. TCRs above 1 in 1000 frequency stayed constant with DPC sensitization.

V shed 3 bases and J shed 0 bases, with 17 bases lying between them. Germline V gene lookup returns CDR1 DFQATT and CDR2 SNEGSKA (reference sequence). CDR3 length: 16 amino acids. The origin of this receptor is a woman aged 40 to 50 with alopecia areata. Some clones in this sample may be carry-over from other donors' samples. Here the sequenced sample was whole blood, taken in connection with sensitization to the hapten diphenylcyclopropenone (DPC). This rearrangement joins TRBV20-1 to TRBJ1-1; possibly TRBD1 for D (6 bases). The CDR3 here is CSASAGGAGLNTEAFF. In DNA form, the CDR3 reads TGCAGTGCTAGTGCGGGGGGGGCGGGCTTGAACACTGAAGCTTTCTTT.